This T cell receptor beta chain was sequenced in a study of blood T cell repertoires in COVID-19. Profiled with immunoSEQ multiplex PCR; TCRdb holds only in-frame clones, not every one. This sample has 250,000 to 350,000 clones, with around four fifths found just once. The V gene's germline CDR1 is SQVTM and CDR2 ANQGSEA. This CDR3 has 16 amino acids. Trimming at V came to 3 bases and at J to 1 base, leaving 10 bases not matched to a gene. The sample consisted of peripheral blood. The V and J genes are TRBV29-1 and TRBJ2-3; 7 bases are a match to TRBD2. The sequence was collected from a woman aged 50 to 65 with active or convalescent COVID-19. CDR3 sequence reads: CSVDGEVAGGTDTQYF. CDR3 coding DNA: TGCAGCGTTGACGGTGAGGTAGCGGGCGGCACAGATACGCAGTATTTT.